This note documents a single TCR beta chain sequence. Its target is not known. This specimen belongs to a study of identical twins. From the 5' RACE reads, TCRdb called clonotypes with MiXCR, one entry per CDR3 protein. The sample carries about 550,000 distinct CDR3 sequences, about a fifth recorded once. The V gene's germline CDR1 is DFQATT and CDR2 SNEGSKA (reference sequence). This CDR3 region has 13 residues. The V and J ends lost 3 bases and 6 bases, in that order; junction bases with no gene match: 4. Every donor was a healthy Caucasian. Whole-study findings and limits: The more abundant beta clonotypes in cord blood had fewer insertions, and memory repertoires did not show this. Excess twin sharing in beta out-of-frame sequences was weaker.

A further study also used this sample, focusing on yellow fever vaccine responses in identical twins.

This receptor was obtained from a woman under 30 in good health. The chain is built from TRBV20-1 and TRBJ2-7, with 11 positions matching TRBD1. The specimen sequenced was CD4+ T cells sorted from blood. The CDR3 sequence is CSARGGTGGEQYV. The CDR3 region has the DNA TGCAGTGCTAGGGGGGGGACAGGGGGCGAGCAGTACGTC.